The sequence of this T cell receptor (beta chain) was determined in a study of early T cells in non-severe SARS-CoV-2 infection. Study overall: Sequencing was performed on bulk RNA from unsorted whole blood, leaving chains unpaired.

The germline V gene has CDR1 SGHTA and CDR2 FQGNSA. This CDR3 comprises 12 residues. The ends were cut back, 7 bases at V and 5 bases at J, with 11 bases in the middle. cDNA molecules, individually, were tagged with unique molecular identifiers. Using its own MiXCR run on the 5' RACE reads, TCRdb lists one record per CDR3 protein. The data show tens of thousands of distinct CDR3 sequences, with over 5% seen just once and roughly 7.8% held by the top ten. In this sample, this clonotype turned up a few times. The chain carries TRBV7-2 and TRBJ2-5; D not resolved. Sample: whole blood. The receptor comes from an adult who was a healthcare worker with PCR-confirmed SARS-CoV-2 infection or an uninfected control (not recorded which). This CDR3 is CASKGSLETQYF. The DNA for the CDR3 is TGTGCCAGCAAGGGAAGCCTTGAGACCCAGTACTTC.